The present entry profiles one TCR beta chain with its context. This clonotype was recorded many times. Its recognized antigen is unknown. No base-level quality is on record; no much larger clone is a single base apart. The data were taken from a study of T cells in Graves' hyperthyroidism and ophthalmopathy (dated by TCRdb to the late 2010s). Study-wide context: Peripheral blood samples were taken at initial diagnosis, before any treatment was given. After blood sampling, hyperthyroidism patients were treated with methimazole at a starting dose of 30 mg daily, and ophthalmopathy patients were treated with high-dose intravenous methylprednisolone. The paper describes TCR Vbeta CDR3 sequencing of 135 peripheral blood samples, made up of some 42 ophthalmopathy patients, approximately 76 hyperthyroidism patients and 17 progressor patients. The study also compared thyroid tissue and blood T-cell repertoires from about 6 Graves' hyperthyroidism patients. Prospective prediction of ophthalmopathy was tested in an independent validation cohort consisting of 18 hyperthyroidism patients and 17 patients who later progressed to ophthalmopathy. A discovery cohort of about 95 patients, about 43 with Graves' ophthalmopathy and more than 55 with stable Graves' hyperthyroidism, was used to find distinguishing TCR V-J signatures. The 95 to 100 discovery patients were randomly split 7:3 into training and test sets.

Findings and caveats that apply to the study as a whole: A 13 V-J signature model separated ophthalmopathy from stable hyperthyroidism, with about 90% sensitivity and approximately 81% specificity in cross-validation and 80%/75% in testing. Sample size was not statistically predetermined, and blinding of investigators to group allocation was not performed. Most expanded thyroid clonotypes (frequency above 0.001) were also found in blood, which suggests that blood repertoires may mirror thyroid immune responses. In validation, the model predicted progression to ophthalmopathy a median of approximately 6.3 months before onset, with about 71% sensitivity and roughly 77% specificity.

Graves' hyperthyroidism was defined as stable when no progression to ophthalmopathy occurred over 18 months of follow-up. The hyperthyroidism patients were between 18 and 65 years old and newly diagnosed, with a disease duration of less than 2 months. The study excluded patients with uncontrolled infections, other autoimmune diseases, pregnancy or lactation. Diagnoses relied on clinical symptoms, serum thyroxine and TRAb, thyroid ultrasound and orbital computed tomography. PBMCs were separated from about 10 ml of fresh peripheral blood using Ficoll-Paque density gradient centrifugation. Total RNA was extracted using Trizol reagent, and RNA quality was assessed on an Agilent 2100 Bioanalyzer. CDR1 and CDR2 (DFQATT, SNEGSKA) derive from the germline V gene (reference sequence). The CDR3 runs 18 amino acids, cysteine and phenylalanine included. The DNA shown is the 54-base CDR3, in frame from base 1. V lost 0 bases and J lost 0 bases; the stretch between them is 15 bases long.

TCR beta CDR3 regions were amplified from RNA transcripts. The TCR CDR3 was subjected to a first round of RT-PCR using the HTBI primer set and the Qiagen OneStep RT-PCR kit. Libraries were constructed in a second round of multiplex PCR, after which size selection and purification were performed. Libraries were sequenced paired-end with 100 bp reads on an Illumina HiSeq2000. Per the authors' processing: SOAPnuke was used to process the raw data, with reads discarded if the reads contained adapters or uncalled bases, had a mean Phred below 15, or lacked an exact constant-primer or identifier match. COPE v1.2.5 was used to merge the high-quality paired reads, and each unique nucleotide sequence was defined as a clonotype. MiTCR v1.1 was used to align clonotypes to the IMGT TRBV, TRBD and TRBJ reference segments. The analysis included only V-J combinations with a frequency above 0.0001, which together covered 99% to 99.2% of the repertoires. The TCS score was defined as the ratio of F50 (clonal expansion) to E x V (chaos), calculated using BLOSUM62-based TCRdist between CDR3 peptides within each V-J. Welch's t-statistics and random forest reduced 500 to 550 V-J features to 10 to 15, which were used in a naive Bayes classifier (R e1071). Thyroid-blood repertoire similarity was quantified with the Morisita-Horn index. TCRdb trimmed public reads at Q25 via fastp, called clones via MiXCR and kept in-frame beta chains. Each CDR3 protein gets just one entry, which takes the most common genes and DNA from the rows behind it. TCRdb's processing, not the authors', yielded these V and J calls. The sample includes under 130,000 distinct CDR3 sequences, with roughly 50% observed a single time. The biggest ten clones account for about 28% of the sample.

The chain is encoded by TRBV20-1 joined to TRBJ1-6, with a weak D call of TRBD1 (5 bases match). The receptor was isolated from a man aged 35 to 55 with Graves' hyperthyroidism. The specimen was blood. The DNA sequence is given as TGCAGTGCTAGAGATGAGTTTGGGGCCAGCTCCTATAATTCACCCCTCCACTTT. It codes for CSARDEFGASSYNSPLHF.